This T cell receptor (beta chain) was captured in a study of cytomegalovirus exposure and HLA in healthy donors. Findings of the study overall: Rare TCR sequences dominated, though some public TCRs recurred in many donors.

In the case of this clone: Its antigen is undetermined.

Unmatched junction bases numbered 3, after V lost 4 bases and J lost 0 bases. Per germline, CDR1 SGHRS and CDR2 YFSETQ. CDR3 length: 16 amino acids. TCRdb's copy holds only in-frame clones and misses some; the assay was immunoSEQ multiplex PCR. The sample has 60,000 to 90,000 clones; around 94% are singletons. The clonotype originates from a woman younger than 35 in good health and CMV-seronegative. Sequencing input: PBMCs. V and J are TRBV5-1 and TRBJ1-4, with TRBD1 matching over 10 bases. The DNA of the CDR3 is TGCGCCAGCAGCACCGGGACAGGGGCAACTAATGAAAAACTGTTTTTT. Translated, it gives CASSTGTGATNEKLFF.